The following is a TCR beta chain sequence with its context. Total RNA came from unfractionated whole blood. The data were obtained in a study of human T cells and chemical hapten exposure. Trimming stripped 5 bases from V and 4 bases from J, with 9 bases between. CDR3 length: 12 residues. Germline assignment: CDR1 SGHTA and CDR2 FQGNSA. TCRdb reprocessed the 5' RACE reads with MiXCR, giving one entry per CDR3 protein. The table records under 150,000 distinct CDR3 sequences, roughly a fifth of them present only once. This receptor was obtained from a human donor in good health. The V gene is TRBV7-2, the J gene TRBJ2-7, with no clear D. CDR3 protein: CASSPPSYEQYF. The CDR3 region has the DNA TGTGCCAGCAGCCCGCCTTCGTACGAGCAGTACTTC.